This is a list of T cell receptor delta chains from one sample in a study of Vδ1+ human thymocytes. TCRdb reran clone calling via CATT on the multiplex PCR reads. The data show approximately 58,000 delta-chain clones, around 15% seen once. The sequenced sample was Vdelta1+ gamma-delta thymocytes from the thymus. Receptors originate from a girl less than two years old who had congenital heart surgery. Both conserved end residues are part of each CDR3. D genes are given only for firm matches. The size entry is marked missing in some rows and otherwise reads once, few, many or a size class.

D	J	size	V	DNA	CDR3
TRDD3	TRDJ1	few	TRDV1	TGTGCTCTTGGGGAACTAGAGGGGGATACGCGGACCACCGATAAACTCATCTTT	CALGELEGDTRTTDKLIF
TRDD2	TRDJ1	NA	TRDV1	TGTGCTCTTGGGGAACGTGTTCCTACAGATGGGGCGGTGTACGCCGATAAACTCATCTTT	CALGERVPTDGAVYADKLIF
NA	TRDJ1	NA	TRDV1	TGTGCTCTTGTACCGGGTCGCGACGGCATCGGGGACCCGTACACCGATAAACTCATCTTT	CALVPGRDGIGDPYTDKLIF
TRDD3	TRDJ1	NA	TRDV1	TGTGCTCTTGGGGAACTGCGAGCCCCCGCACTGGGGGGAGACCAGTACACCGATAAACTCATCTTT	CALGELRAPALGGDQYTDKLIF
NA	TRDJ1	few	TRDV1	TGTGCTCTTGGGGAATCTGGGAGACTCATCTTT	CALGESGRLIF
TRDD3	TRDJ1	few	TRDV1	TGTGCTCTTGGGGAATCCCCGGCTGGGGGCCGGTACACCGATAAACTCATCTTT	CALGESPAGGRYTDKLIF
TRDD3	TRDJ1	few	TRDV1	TGTGCTCTTGGGGACCCTCTGGGGGATACGGGGTACACCGATAAACTCATCTTT	CALGDPLGDTGYTDKLIF
TRDD3	TRDJ1	few	TRDV1	TGTGCTCTTGGGGATGGCCTATCCTCACCCTGGGGGTCAGATTACACCGATAAACTCATCTTT	CALGDGLSSPWGSDYTDKLIF
NA	TRDJ1	NA	TRDV1	TGTGCTCTTGGGGAACCCCCCGCTAGAAGGACGGGACTCATCTTT	CALGEPPARRTGLIF
TRDD3	TRDJ1	few	TRDV1	TGTGCTCTTGGGGATCCCGGTGCAAACCCTACTACGGGGGATACAGACCAGGGGTACACCGATAAACTCATCTTT	CALGDPGANPTTGDTDQGYTDKLIF
NA	TRDJ1	NA	TRDV1	TGTGCTCTTGGGGAACTTTTGTCCACTATCCGGGAGGATACCGATAAACTCATCTTT	CALGELLSTIREDTDKLIF
NA	TRDJ1	few	TRDV1	TGTGCTCTTGGGGCGTCTGGTCAGGAACCCGATAAACTCATCTTT	CALGASGQEPDKLIF